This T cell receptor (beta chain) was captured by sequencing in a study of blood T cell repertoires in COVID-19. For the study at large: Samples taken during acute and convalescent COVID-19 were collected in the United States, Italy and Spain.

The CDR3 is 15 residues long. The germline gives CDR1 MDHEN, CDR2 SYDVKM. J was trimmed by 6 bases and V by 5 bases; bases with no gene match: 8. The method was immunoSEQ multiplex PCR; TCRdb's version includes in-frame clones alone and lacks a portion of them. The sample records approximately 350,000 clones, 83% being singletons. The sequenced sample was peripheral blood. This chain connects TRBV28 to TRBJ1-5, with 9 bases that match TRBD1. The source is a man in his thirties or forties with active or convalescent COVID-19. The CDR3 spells CASSPPGTGTQPQHF. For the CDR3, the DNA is TGTGCCAGCAGTCCTCCCGGGACAGGGACTCAGCCCCAGCATTTT.